The 24 T cell receptor beta chains presented below share a single source sample, sequenced in a study of Graves' ophthalmopathy and Graves' hyperthyroidism. Amplified material comprised TCR beta CDR3 regions derived from RNA transcripts. HTBI-primed RT-PCR formed the first round, and a multiplex PCR formed the second. Via MiXCR, TCRdb re-called the multiplex PCR reads, giving one row per CDR3 protein. Of about 550,000 distinct CDR3 sequences listed, approximately 35% are singletons. The source material was peripheral blood or thyroid tissue (not recorded which). The receptors derive from an adult man with Graves' hyperthyroidism.

Worth noting for this clonotype: A single base separates this from a much larger clone, so it may be a read error. The chain is built from TRBV20-1 and TRBJ2-7; possibly TRBD1 for D (6 bases). CDR1 is DFQATT and CDR2 is SNEGSKA in the germline V gene (reference sequence). This CDR3 is built from 13 residues. Trimming left V 1 base short and J 0 bases short, with 7 bases between. This chain's CDR3 is CSARGDTSYEQYF. CDR3 in DNA: TGCAGTGCTAGAGGGGACACCTCCTACGAGCAGTACTTC.

Comment on this clonotype: A much more abundant neighbour one base away suggests this may be a read error. The chain joins TRBV7-9 to TRBJ1-4; D gene unclear. The CDR3 covers 14 residues. Germline assignment: CDR1 SEHNR and CDR2 FQNEAQ (reference sequence). V dropped 1 base and J dropped 7 bases, with 10 bases sitting between them. CDR3 in amino acids: CASSLDGISEKLFF. The CDR3, as DNA: TGTGCCAGCAGCTTAGACGGAATTAGTGAAAAACTGTTTTTT. Full variable domain (rest looked up from reference TRBV7-9 and TRBJ1-4): DTGVSQNPRHKITKRGQNVTFRCDPISEHNRLYWYRQTLGQGPEFLTYFQNEAQLEKSRLLSDRFSAERPKGSFSTLEIQRTEQGDSAMYLCASSLDGISEKLFFGSGTQLSVL.

This clonotype was recorded a few times. This chain links TRBV7-8 with TRBJ2-7, with D unresolved. V gave up 6 bases and J gave up 5 bases, with 17 bases separating them. The germline gives CDR1 SGHVS, CDR2 FQNEAQ. This CDR3 comprises 14 residues. The chain's CDR3 is CASSYMGLFHEQYF. DNA of the CDR3: TGTGCCAGCAGTTATATGGGCCTCTTCCACGAGCAGTACTTC.

Turning to this clonotype: One base away lies a much larger clone, so this may be a sequencing read error. The chain couples TRBV6-5 to TRBJ2-7; D may be TRBD1 (5 bases). The CDR3 loop spans 15 amino acids. CDR1 MNHEY and CDR2 SVGAGI come from the germline V gene. V was clipped by 6 bases and J by 3 bases, with 18 bases between them. The CDR3 loop reads CASRPELAGYYEQYF. CDR3 coding DNA: TGTGCCAGCAGGCCTGAATTAGCAGGGTACTACGAGCAGTACTTC.

This clonotype was observed at least ten times. The V gene is TRBV25-1, the J gene TRBJ1-6, with 10 bases that match TRBD1. CDR3 length: 14 amino acids. V dropped 4 bases and J dropped 10; count of bases not matched to a gene: 4. The germline V gene encodes CDR1 MGHDK and CDR2 SYGVNS. CDR3 nucleotide sequence: TGTGCCAGCAGTGGGGACAGGGGTGAATCACCCCTCCACTTT. Translation gives CASSGDRGESPLHF.

In this sample, this clonotype turned up a few times. The gene calls are TRBV19 and TRBJ2-3, with a weak D call TRBD1 (6 bases). This CDR3 has 14 amino acids. With 4 bases removed from V and 5 bases from J, the gap between germline ends came to 13 bases. In germline, CDR1 is LNHDA, CDR2 SQIVND (reference sequence). CDR3 sequence: CASSRNRAEDTQYF. Written as DNA, the CDR3 is TGTGCCAGTAGTAGAAACAGGGCGGAAGATACGCAGTATTTT.

This clonotype was counted between two and nine times. The V call is TRBV6-5, the J call TRBJ2-2; 8 bases align to TRBD2. The CDR3 runs to 17 residues. The V and J ends lost 4 bases and 3 bases, in that order; junction bases with no gene match: 10. Germline V gene lookup returns CDR1 MNHEY and CDR2 SVGAGI. In nucleotides, the CDR3 is TGTGCCAGCAGTTTGTGGCGAGCGGGAGAGGACACCGGGGAGCTGTTTTTT. It translates to CASSLWRAGEDTGELFF.

This clonotype was observed many times. The rearrangement links TRBV10-2 to TRBJ1-5; no firm D call. In germline, CDR1 is WSHSY, CDR2 SAAADI. Deletions cut 3 bases from V and 2 bases from J, with 11 bases between. The CDR3 contains 15 residues. The CDR3 sequence is CASSESADRNQPQHF. The CDR3 DNA is TGCGCCAGCAGTGAATCGGCAGACCGCAATCAGCCCCAGCATTTT.

This clonotype was counted between two and nine times. The chain links TRBV6-5 to TRBJ2-7; no reliable D call. The CDR3 is 17 residues long. Germline V lookup: CDR1 MNHEY, CDR2 SVGAGI. V dropped 0 bases and J dropped 0 bases, with 15 bases sitting between them. The CDR3 sequence: CASSYSPQARSSYEQYF. The DNA for the CDR3 is TGTGCCAGCAGTTACTCTCCGCAGGCGAGGAGCTCCTACGAGCAGTACTTC.

This clonotype was recorded many times. This chain links TRBV10-3 with TRBJ1-1, with D hard to call. Germline V gene data show CDR1 as ENHRY and CDR2 as SYGVKD. The CDR3 covers 12 residues. V dropped 3 bases and J dropped 1 base, with 3 bases sitting between them. CDR3 DNA: TGTGCCATCAGTGACCGGAACACTGAAGCTTTCTTT. It is translated as CAISDRNTEAFF.

As regards this clonotype: A read error may explain this, as a much larger clone is one base away. The V call is TRBV7-3, the J call TRBJ1-4; D ambiguous. Germline CDR1 and CDR2: SGHTA and FQGTGA. V lost 1 base, J lost 5 bases, and 8 bases lay in between. The CDR3 has 14 residues. The DNA for the CDR3 is TGTGCCAGCAGCTTAAAGCACTGGAATGAAAAACTGTTTTTT. Residues: CASSLKHWNEKLFF.

This clonotype occurred many times. The V and J genes are TRBV7-2 and TRBJ2-3; D not resolved. The germline V gene has CDR1 SGHTA and CDR2 FQGNSA. V was clipped by 5 bases and J by 6 bases, with 9 bases between them. The CDR3 extends over 12 amino acids. CDR3 coding DNA: TGTGCCAGCAGCATCGATACGGATACGCAGTATTTT. It encodes CASSIDTDTQYF.

This chain uses TRBV5-4 with TRBJ2-7, with unresolved D. Trimming stripped 0 bases from V and 2 bases from J, with 12 bases between. Per germline, CDR1 SGHNT and CDR2 YYREEE (reference sequence). The CDR3 covers 15 residues. The CDR3 reads CASSLADGKTYEQYF. The CDR3 DNA sequence: TGTGCCAGCAGCTTGGCAGACGGCAAAACCTACGAGCAGTACTTC.

This clonotype was observed at least ten times. The V and J genes are TRBV11-3 and TRBJ2-5; D possibly corresponds to TRBD2 (5 bases). V lost 2 bases and J lost 5, with 9 bases in between. Germline loops: CDR1 SGHNT, CDR2 YENEEA. This CDR3 is 13 amino acids long. The CDR3 sequence is CASSLSERETQYF. DNA for the CDR3: TGTGCCAGCAGCTTATCCGAGCGGGAGACCCAGTACTTC.

This clonotype was seen just once. Being one base from a much bigger clone, this may be a read error. This chain links TRBV10-3 with TRBJ1-2; 8 bases line up with TRBD1. CDR1 is ENHRY, CDR2 SYGVKD, per germline. The V and J ends lost 5 bases and 8 bases, in that order; junction bases with no gene match: 10. The CDR3 contains 14 residues. CDR3 loop: CAISYSTGGYGYTF. Here the CDR3 DNA reads TGTGCCATCAGTTACTCCACAGGGGGATACGGCTACACCTTC.

Ten or more counts support this clonotype. The chain carries TRBV9 and TRBJ1-2; TRBD1 might be the D (6 bases). CDR3 length equals 13 residues. The germline CDR1 and CDR2 sequences are SGDLS and YYNGEE. The V and J ends lost 4 bases and 6 bases respectively, with 13 bases between them. For the CDR3, the DNA is TGTGCCAGCAGCCCCTATACAGGGCATGGCTACACCTTC. Protein sequence: CASSPYTGHGYTF.

V and J are TRBV29-1 and TRBJ2-5, with 8 bases fitting TRBD1. V shed 8 bases and J 7 bases; nucleotides not matched to a gene: 9. The CDR3 loop spans 12 amino acids. Germline CDR1 is SQVTM and CDR2 is ANQGSEA. This CDR3 is CSQFQGAGTQYF. Written as DNA, the CDR3 is TGCAGCCAATTTCAGGGGGCTGGGACCCAGTACTTC.

V and J are TRBV10-3 and TRBJ2-7, with 8 bases aligning to TRBD2. J was trimmed by 2 bases and V by 6 bases; bases with no gene match: 12. The germline CDR1 and CDR2 sequences are ENHRY and SYGVKD. The CDR3 runs 16 residues. CDR3 region: CAISPGSGSSTYEQYF. The CDR3 coding sequence is TGTGCCATCAGCCCCGGGAGCGGGAGTTCTACCTACGAGCAGTACTTC.

This clonotype occurred many times. This chain links TRBV9 with TRBJ2-7; the match to TRBD2 covers 8 bases. Germline CDR1 and CDR2: SGDLS and YYNGEE. The length of the CDR3 is 16 residues. V lost 2 bases, J lost 1 base, and 8 bases stayed unmatched. The chain's CDR3 is CASSVGPSGGSYEQYF. In nucleotides, the CDR3 is TGTGCCAGCAGCGTGGGACCCAGCGGGGGATCCTACGAGCAGTACTTC. Drawing the rest from reference TRBV9 and TRBJ2-7, the complete variable domain is DSGVTQTPKHLITATGQRVTLRCSPRSGDLSVYWYQQSLDQGLQFLIQYYNGEERAKGNILERFSAQQFPDLHSELNLSSLELGDSALYFCASSVGPSGGSYEQYFGPGTRLTVT.

In this sample, this clonotype turned up many times. This rearrangement joins TRBV9 to TRBJ2-7, with unresolved D. The CDR3 is 13 residues long. CDR1 and CDR2 (germline): SGDLS, YYNGEE. Trimming pared 0 bases from V and 3 bases from J, leaving 7 bases between. The CDR3 loop reads CASSVVGDYEQYF. CDR3 DNA: TGTGCCAGCAGCGTAGTTGGGGACTACGAGCAGTACTTC.

The V and J genes are TRBV10-2 and TRBJ2-5, with D perhaps matching TRBD1 (7 bases). The germline V gene encodes CDR1 WSHSY and CDR2 SAAADI. The CDR3 is 16 residues long. Trimming took off 6 bases at V and 2 bases at J, with 19 bases between the two ends. CDR3 DNA sequence: TGCGCCAGCAGCGCCAGGGGGAGCGCGGGGCAAGAGACCCAGTACTTC. Amino acids: CASSARGSAGQETQYF.

This clonotype appeared many times. The V call is TRBV5-8, the J call TRBJ1-1; unclear D gene. There are 13 residues in the CDR3. Germline CDR1 SGHTS, CDR2 YDEGEE. The V end lost 1 base, the J end lost 3 bases, and 7 bases lay between the germline ends. Here the CDR3 DNA reads TGTGCCAGCAGCTTGAGGGCAGACACTGAAGCTTTCTTT. Translation gives CASSLRADTEAFF. The full variable domain, rest sourced from reference TRBV5-8 and TRBJ1-1, is EAGVTQSPTHLIKTRGQQATLRCSPISGHTSVYWYQQALGLGLQFLLWYDEGEERNRGNFPPRFSGRQFPNYSSELNVNALELEDSALYLCASSLRADTEAFFGQGTRLTVV.

This clonotype was detected many times. The chain recombines TRBV7-9 with TRBJ1-1; D is ambiguous. This CDR3 is 13 amino acids long. The V gene lost 2 bases and the J gene lost 11 bases, with 15 bases spanning the gap. The V gene's germline CDR1 is SEHNR and CDR2 FQNEAQ (reference sequence). CDR3 coding DNA: TGTGCCAGCAGCTTAACCGGGAGCCCGAGGGCTTTCTTT. As protein: CASSLTGSPRAFF.

This clonotype came up many times. V gene TRBV2 combines with J gene TRBJ2-7; 8 bases are shared with TRBD2. The CDR3 length is 16 residues. The V segment lost 5 bases and the J segment 2 bases; nucleotides outside the gene matches: 11. Germline CDR1 and CDR2: SNHLY and FYNNEI. CDR3 amino acids: CASSRPSGGDPYEQYF. The CDR3 DNA follows: TGTGCCAGCAGTCGTCCCAGCGGGGGTGACCCCTACGAGCAGTACTTC.